These 24 T cell receptor beta chains came from one sample sequenced in a study of cytomegalovirus exposure and HLA in healthy donors (dated by TCRdb to about 2017). The library came from the immunoSEQ multiplex PCR assay. For the multiplex PCR, a mixture combining 60 forward primers for TCR Vbeta segments and 13 reverse primers for TCR Jbeta segments was used. The table was pulled from immuneACCESS by TCRdb, which kept in-frame rearrangements only. Such tables lose some clones; where checked, under half of the loss comes from unresolved V genes, and the rest has no known cause. The sample table contains some 85,000 clones; only one count was recorded for 65% to 80% of them. The ten largest clones capture 3% to 3.5% of the sample. The specimen sequenced was PBMCs. The origin of the receptors is a man between 35 and 55 years old in good health and CMV-seronegative.

The chain links TRBV10-3 to TRBJ1-5, with TRBD1 matching 7 bases. Germline V CDR1 and CDR2: ENHRY, SYGVKD. This CDR3 contains 15 residues. Trimming took 10 bases from V and 7 from J; bases not matched to a gene: 16. CDR3 region: CATRNRDTGEQPQHF. The CDR3 DNA reads as TGTGCCACGAGGAACCGGGACACAGGGGAACAGCCCCAGCATTTT.

In nucleotides, the CDR3 is TGTGCCAGCTCAATTCCAGGGATCACTGAAGCTTTCTTT. Encoded protein: CASSIPGITEAFF. The gene calls are TRBV18 and TRBJ1-1, with D possibly TRBD1 on 5 matching bases. This CDR3 has 13 residues. V lost 5 bases and J 4 bases, leaving 11 bases between the germline ends. The germline V gene encodes CDR1 KGHSH and CDR2 LQKENI.

The V and J genes are TRBV7-2 and TRBJ2-1; D call uncertain. V gave up 4 bases and J gave up 5 bases, with 6 bases separating them. Germline V CDR1 and CDR2: SGHTA, FQGNSA. The CDR3 runs 12 residues. The CDR3 here is CASSSAHNEQFF. In DNA, the CDR3 is TGTGCCAGCAGCTCCGCGCACAATGAGCAGTTCTTC.

V usage is TRBV10-3 and J usage is TRBJ1-2; 8 bases map to TRBD1. Germline CDR1 is ENHRY and CDR2 is SYGVKD. The CDR3 length is 13 residues. Germline trimming cut 6 bases from V and 6 bases from J; bases unmatched to any gene: 6. DNA of the CDR3: TGTGCCATCAGACCGGGACAGGTTGATGGCTACACCTTC. As protein: CAIRPGQVDGYTF.

The chain links TRBV27 to TRBJ1-1; D perhaps matches TRBD1 (6 bases). There are 14 residues in the CDR3. Germline CDR1 reads MNHEY; CDR2 reads SMNVEV (reference sequence). V was clipped by 2 bases and J by 5 bases, with 12 bases between them. The CDR3 region has the DNA TGTGCCAGCAGTTTAAGGGCAGGGGTAACTGAAGCTTTCTTT. It encodes CASSLRAGVTEAFF.

The sample holds one count of this clone. The CDR3 bases are TGTGCCAGCAGCTTATTCGGGGGAGGTACCGGGGAGCTGTTTTTT. This encodes CASSLFGGGTGELFF. The chain combines TRBV7-2 with TRBJ2-2; D might be TRBD2 (6 bases). This CDR3 region has 15 residues. Deletions cut 2 bases from V and 5 bases from J, with 12 bases between. Germline-derived CDR1 and CDR2 are SGHTA and FQGNSA.

The V gene is TRBV9, the J gene TRBJ2-6; D not resolved. In germline, CDR1 is SGDLS, CDR2 YYNGEE. V lost 3 bases, J lost 2 bases, and 12 bases lay in between. The length of the CDR3 is 16 residues. CDR3 nucleotide sequence: TGTGCCAGCAGCGCGAGCTGGCTAGCTGGGGCCAACGTCCTGACTTTC. Its translation is CASSASWLAGANVLTF. The entire variable domain, with the rest obtained from reference TRBV9 and TRBJ2-6, is as follows: DSGVTQTPKHLITATGQRVTLRCSPRSGDLSVYWYQQSLDQGLQFLIQYYNGEERAKGNILERFSAQQFPDLHSELNLSSLELGDSALYFCASSASWLAGANVLTFGAGSRLTVL.

The chain recombines TRBV11-2 with TRBJ2-2; D gene unclear. The V gene's germline CDR1 is SGHAT and CDR2 FQNNGV. The V gene lost 2 bases and the J gene lost 5 bases, with 9 bases spanning the gap. The CDR3 runs to 14 residues. The CDR3 nucleotides read TGTGCCAGCAGCTTAATCCTGAGGACCGGGGAGCTGTTTTTT. It is translated as CASSLILRTGELFF.

This clone appeared once. J is TRBJ1-6 and V is TRBV7-9, with D perhaps TRBD1 (5 bases). Per germline, CDR1 SEHNR and CDR2 FQNEAQ (reference sequence). The CDR3 extends over 13 amino acids. Trimming pared 1 base from V and 7 bases from J, leaving 5 bases between. In nucleotides, the CDR3 is TGTGCCAGCAGCTTAGAGGGGAATTCACCCCTCCACTTT. Protein: CASSLEGNSPLHF.

J is TRBJ1-6 and V is TRBV5-1, with 11 bases identical to TRBD1. Germline V gives CDR1 SGHRS, CDR2 YFSETQ. Germline trimming cut 4 bases from V and 4 bases from J; bases unmatched to any gene: 4. The CDR3 extends over 16 amino acids. DNA for the CDR3: TGCGCCAGCAGCGGGACAGGGGGTCGGTATAATTCACCCCTCCACTTT. Translating gives CASSGTGGRYNSPLHF.

The rearrangement uses TRBV7-9 and TRBJ1-2, with D unclear. Trimming pared 5 bases from V and 6 bases from J, leaving 16 bases between. The CDR3 consists of 14 residues. Germline CDR1 SEHNR, CDR2 FQNEAQ (reference sequence). DNA of the CDR3: TGTGCCAGCAGCGACTCGACGGTTAATGATGGCTACACCTTC. This translates into CASSDSTVNDGYTF.

The chain combines TRBV7-8 with TRBJ1-6; D perhaps matches TRBD1 (5 bases). V was clipped by 7 bases and J by 10 bases, with 20 bases between them. The CDR3 consists of 15 residues. Germline-derived CDR1 and CDR2 are SGHVS and FQNEAQ. The CDR3 nucleotides read TGTGCCAGCAAGGGGAACAGTAACTCTAAATCACCCCTCCACTTT. This encodes CASKGNSNSKSPLHF. The variable domain in full, with the rest retrieved from reference TRBV7-8 and TRBJ1-6, is GAGVSQSPRYKVAKRGQDVALRCDPISGHVSLFWYQQALGQGPEFLTYFQNEAQLDKSGLPSDRFFAERPEGSVSTLKIQRTQQEDSAVYLCASKGNSNSKSPLHFGNGTRLTVT.

The CDR3 region is CASSPQGNSYEQYF. As DNA, the CDR3 is TGTGCCAGCAGCCCGCAGGGGAACTCCTACGAGCAGTACTTC. J is TRBJ2-7 and V is TRBV11-3, with D perhaps TRBD1 (6 bases). The germline CDR1 and CDR2 sequences are SGHNT and YENEEA. V lost 5 bases and J 0 bases, leaving 11 bases between the germline ends. CDR3 length equals 14 residues.

The chain is built from TRBV29-1 and TRBJ2-5; a weak D match, TRBD2 (6 bases). Germline CDR1 reads SQVTM; CDR2 reads ANQGSEA. The V and J ends lost 3 bases and 4 bases respectively, with 15 bases between them. The CDR3 is made up of 14 amino acids. The CDR3: CSVDVRKEGETQYF. CDR3 nucleotides: TGCAGCGTTGACGTGCGGAAGGAGGGAGAGACCCAGTACTTC. The variable domain in full, completed from reference TRBV29-1 and TRBJ2-5, reads SAVISQKPSRDICQRGTSLTIQCQVDSQVTMMFWYRQQPGQSLTLIATANQGSEATYESGFVIDKFPISRPNLTFSTLTVSNMSPEDSSIYLCSVDVRKEGETQYFGPGTRLLVL.

V usage is TRBV4-1 and J usage is TRBJ1-1; D gene uncertain. The CDR3 covers 12 residues. Germline V gene sequence: CDR1 MGHRA, CDR2 YSYEKL. V gave up 1 base and J gave up 8 bases, with 8 bases separating them. CDR3 DNA: TGCGCCAGCAGCCAAGGAGTGAACGAAGCTTTCTTT. Translated: CASSQGVNEAFF.

The CDR3 here is CASSYRDRNYEQYF. The CDR3 nucleotides are TGCGCCAGCAGCTACCGGGACAGGAACTACGAGCAGTACTTC. The V call is TRBV5-1, the J call TRBJ2-7, with 8 positions matching TRBD1. With 3 bases clipped from V and 3 bases from J, the junction kept 5 bases outside the gene matches. CDR1 and CDR2 from the germline V gene are SGHRS and YFSETQ. This CDR3 comprises 14 residues. Full variable domain (remainder filled in from reference TRBV5-1 and TRBJ2-7): KAGVTQTPRYLIKTRGQQVTLSCSPISGHRSVSWYQQTPGQGLQFLFEYFSETQRNKGNFPGRFSGRQFSNSRSEMNVSTLELGDSALYLCASSYRDRNYEQYFGPGTRLTVT.

CDR3 nucleotide sequence: TGTGCCAGCAGTTACTCCACCCAGGGAAAGGGAGGCTACACCTTC. Protein sequence: CASSYSTQGKGGYTF. The chain links TRBV6-5 to TRBJ1-2, with a possible D match to TRBD1 (5 bases). Trimming shortened V by 0 bases and J by 8 bases, and 16 bases separated the two germline ends. The CDR3 contains 15 residues. CDR1 and CDR2 from the germline V gene are MNHEY and SVGAGI.

CDR3 protein: CASSLTGDGTDTQYF. The CDR3 nucleotides read TGTGCCAGCAGCCTGACAGGGGACGGCACAGATACGCAGTATTTT. V usage is TRBV4-2 and J usage is TRBJ2-3; 8 nucleotides agree with TRBD1. Trimming took 4 bases from V and 1 from J; bases not matched to a gene: 4. CDR1 and CDR2 from the germline V gene are LGHNA and YNFKEQ. This CDR3 is built from 15 residues.

V is TRBV5-4 and J is TRBJ2-7, with 15 positions matching TRBD2. The CDR3 runs to 18 residues. The trim removed 1 base at V and 4 bases at J, leaving 9 bases unmatched. CDR1 SGHNT and CDR2 YYREEE come from the germline V gene (reference sequence). CDR3 loop: CASSLPGLAGGLPYEQYF. CDR3 DNA sequence: TGTGCCAGCAGCTTGCCGGGACTAGCGGGGGGCTTGCCTTACGAGCAGTACTTC.

The table lists this clone with a few counts. V is TRBV19 and J is TRBJ2-1; 7 bases agree with TRBD1. Trimming cost V 2 bases and J 0 bases; bases outside gene matches: 1. Germline CDR1 LNHDA, CDR2 SQIVND (reference sequence). CDR3 length equals 15 residues. The CDR3 loop is CASSIQGVSYNEQFF. As DNA, the CDR3 is TGTGCCAGTAGTATACAGGGGGTCTCCTACAATGAGCAGTTCTTC.

The chain couples TRBV11-1 to TRBJ2-3, with 8 bases fitting TRBD2. The CDR3 has 16 residues. Germline V gives CDR1 SGHAT, CDR2 FQDESV (reference sequence). V was pared by 1 base and J by 5 bases, with 8 bases of the junction left unmatched. The CDR3 nucleotides are TGTGCCAGCAGCTTAGGGGGTAGCGGGGAAGTAGATACGCAGTATTTT. Its translation is CASSLGGSGEVDTQYF. The full variable domain, its missing parts supplied by reference TRBV11-1 and TRBJ2-3, is EAEVAQSPRYKITEKSQAVAFWCDPISGHATLYWYRQILGQGPELLVQFQDESVVDDSQLPKDRFSAERLKGVDSTLKIQPAELGDSAMYLCASSLGGSGEVDTQYFGPGTRLTVL.

J is TRBJ2-3 and V is TRBV7-2, with unresolved D. Trimming took off 0 bases at V and 2 bases at J, with 12 bases between the two ends. This CDR3 has 16 residues. From germline, CDR1 is SGHTA and CDR2 FQGNSA. CDR3 in amino acids: CASSLALRATTDTQYF. The CDR3 DNA follows: TGTGCCAGCAGCTTAGCGCTACGAGCGACCACAGATACGCAGTATTTT.

J is TRBJ1-1 and V is TRBV6-5; perhaps TRBD1 as D (6 bases). Looked up from germline, CDR1 is MNHEY and CDR2 is SVGAGI. Trimming left V 7 bases short and J 0 bases short, with 12 bases between. There are 14 residues in the CDR3. CDR3 protein: CASKIQGVNTEAFF. The CDR3 DNA sequence: TGTGCCAGCAAAATACAGGGAGTGAACACTGAAGCTTTCTTT.

Only a few counts were recorded for this clone. The CDR3 DNA follows: TGTGCCAGCAGCTTAATTCGTGGGCGACAGGGCGAGGGCATTCAGTACTTC. It translates to CASSLIRGRQGEGIQYF. The rearrangement uses TRBV7-3 and TRBJ2-4; 7 bases map to TRBD1. V lost 1 base to trimming and J lost 9 bases; unmatched junction nucleotides: 15. The germline V gene has CDR1 SGHTA and CDR2 FQGTGA. The CDR3 covers 17 residues. Variable domain in full (rest from reference TRBV7-3 and TRBJ2-4): GAGVSQTPSNKVTEKGKYVELRCDPISGHTALYWYRQSLGQGPEFLIYFQGTGAADDSGLPNDRFFAVRPEGSVSTLKIQRTERGDSAVYLCASSLIRGRQGEGIQYFGAGTRLSVL.